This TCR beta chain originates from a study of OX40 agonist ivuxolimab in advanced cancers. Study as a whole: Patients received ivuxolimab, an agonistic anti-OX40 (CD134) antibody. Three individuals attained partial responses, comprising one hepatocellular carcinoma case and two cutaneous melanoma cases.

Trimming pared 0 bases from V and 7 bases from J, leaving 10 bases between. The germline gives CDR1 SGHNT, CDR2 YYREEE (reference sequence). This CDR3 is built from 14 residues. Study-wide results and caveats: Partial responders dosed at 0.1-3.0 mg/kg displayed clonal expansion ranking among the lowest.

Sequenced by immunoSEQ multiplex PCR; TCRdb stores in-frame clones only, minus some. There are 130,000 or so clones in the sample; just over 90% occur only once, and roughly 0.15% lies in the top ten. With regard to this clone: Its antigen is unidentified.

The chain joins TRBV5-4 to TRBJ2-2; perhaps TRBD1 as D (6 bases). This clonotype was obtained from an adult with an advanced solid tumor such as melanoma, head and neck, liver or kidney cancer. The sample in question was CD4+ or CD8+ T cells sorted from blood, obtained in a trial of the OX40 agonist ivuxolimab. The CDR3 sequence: CASSLAGGGGELFF. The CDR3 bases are TGTGCCAGCAGCTTGGCTGGGGGCGGCGGGGAGCTGTTTTTT. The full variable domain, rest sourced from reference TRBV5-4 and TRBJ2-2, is ETGVTQSPTHLIKTRGQQVTLRCSSQSGHNTVSWYQQALGQGPQFIFQYYREEENGRGNFPPRFSGLQFPNYSSELNVNALELDDSALYLCASSLAGGGGELFFGEGSRLTVL.